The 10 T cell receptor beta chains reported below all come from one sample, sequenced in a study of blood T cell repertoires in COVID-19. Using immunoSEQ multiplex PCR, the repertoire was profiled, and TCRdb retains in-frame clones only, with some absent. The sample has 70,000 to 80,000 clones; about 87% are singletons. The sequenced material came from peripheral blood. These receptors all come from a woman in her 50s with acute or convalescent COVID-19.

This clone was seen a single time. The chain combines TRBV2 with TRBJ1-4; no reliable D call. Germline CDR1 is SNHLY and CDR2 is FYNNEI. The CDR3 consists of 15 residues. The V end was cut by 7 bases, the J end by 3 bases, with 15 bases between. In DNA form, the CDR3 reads TGTGCCAGCAACCGGGAACCAGCGGCTAATGAAAAACTGTTTTTT. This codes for CASNREPAANEKLFF.

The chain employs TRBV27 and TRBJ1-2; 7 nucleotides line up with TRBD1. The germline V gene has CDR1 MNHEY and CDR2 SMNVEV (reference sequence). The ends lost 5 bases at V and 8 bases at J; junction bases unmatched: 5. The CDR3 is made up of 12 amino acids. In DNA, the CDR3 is TGTGCCAGCAGTGACAGGGTGGCCGGCTACACCTTC. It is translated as CASSDRVAGYTF.

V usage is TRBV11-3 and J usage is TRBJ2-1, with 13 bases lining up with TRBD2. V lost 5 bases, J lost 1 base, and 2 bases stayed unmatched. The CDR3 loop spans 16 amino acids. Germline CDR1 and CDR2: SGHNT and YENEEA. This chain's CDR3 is CASSGLAGASYNEQFF. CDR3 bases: TGTGCCAGCAGCGGACTAGCGGGGGCATCCTACAATGAGCAGTTCTTC.

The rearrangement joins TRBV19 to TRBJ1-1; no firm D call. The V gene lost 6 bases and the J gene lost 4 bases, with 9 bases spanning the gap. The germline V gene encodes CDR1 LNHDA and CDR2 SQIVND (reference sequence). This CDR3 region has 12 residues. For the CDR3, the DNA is TGTGCCAGTAGCCAGGTGGGCACTGAAGCTTTCTTT. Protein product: CASSQVGTEAFF. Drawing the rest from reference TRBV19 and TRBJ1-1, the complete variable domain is DGGITQSPKYLFRKEGQNVTLSCEQNLNHDAMYWYRQDPGQGLRLIYYSQIVNDFQKGDIAEGYSVSREKKESFPLTVTSAQKNPTAFYLCASSQVGTEAFFGQGTRLTVV.

CDR3 sequence reads: CASSYGPQGEQFF. CDR3 coding DNA: TGTGCCAGCAGCTACGGCCCACAGGGTGAGCAGTTCTTC. V and J are TRBV7-6 and TRBJ2-1; a possible D gene is TRBD1 (6 bases). The CDR3 totals 13 residues. With 4 bases removed from V and 9 bases from J, the gap between germline ends came to 13 bases. CDR1 is SGHVS, CDR2 FNYEAQ, per germline.

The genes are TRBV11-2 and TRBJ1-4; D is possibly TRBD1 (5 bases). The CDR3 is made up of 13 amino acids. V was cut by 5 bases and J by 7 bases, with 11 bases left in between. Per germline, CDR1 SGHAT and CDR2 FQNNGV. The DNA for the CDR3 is TGTGCCAGCAGCCCCGGGGGTGGTGAAAAACTGTTTTTT. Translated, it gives CASSPGGGEKLFF.

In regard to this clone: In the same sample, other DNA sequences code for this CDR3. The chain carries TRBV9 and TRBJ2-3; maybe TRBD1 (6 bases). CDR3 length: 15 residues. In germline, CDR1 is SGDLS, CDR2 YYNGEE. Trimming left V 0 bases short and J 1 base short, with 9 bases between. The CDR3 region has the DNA TGTGCCAGCAGCGTAGAAGGGGGAGGCACAGATACGCAGTATTTT. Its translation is CASSVEGGGTDTQYF.

CDR3 sequence (DNA): TGTGCCAGCAGCTTACAGGGCGGCAATGAGCAGTTCTTC. Encoded protein: CASSLQGGNEQFF. The chain links TRBV5-8 to TRBJ2-1; a possible D gene is TRBD1 (6 bases). The CDR3 consists of 13 residues. The germline V gene encodes CDR1 SGHTS and CDR2 YDEGEE. V lost 2 bases, J lost 6 bases, and 9 bases lay in between.

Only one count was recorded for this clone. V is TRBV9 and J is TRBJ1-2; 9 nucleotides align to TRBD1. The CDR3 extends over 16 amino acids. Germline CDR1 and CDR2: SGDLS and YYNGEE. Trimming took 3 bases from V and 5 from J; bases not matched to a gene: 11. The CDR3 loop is CASSGTGGRTGYGYTF. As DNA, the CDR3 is TGTGCCAGCAGCGGAACAGGGGGCCGGACCGGGTATGGCTACACCTTC.

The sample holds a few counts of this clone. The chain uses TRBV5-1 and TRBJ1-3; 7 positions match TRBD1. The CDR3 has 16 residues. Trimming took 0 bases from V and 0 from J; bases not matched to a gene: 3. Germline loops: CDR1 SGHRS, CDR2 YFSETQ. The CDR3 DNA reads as TGCGCCAGCAGCTTGGCAGGGGGTAACTCTGGAAACACCATATATTTT. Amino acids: CASSLAGGNSGNTIYF.